The T cell receptor beta chain described here comes from a study of blood T cell repertoires in COVID-19 (dated by TCRdb to the early 2020s). At the level of the whole study: Samples from collaborators originated in the United States, Italy and Spain and spanned both the acute and convalescent phases of COVID-19. The dataset comprised deeply sampled blood TCRbeta repertoires from subjects exposed to, actively infected with, or recovered from COVID-19. The material from the prospective study consisted of cDNA or gDNA derived from T cells, B-cell-depleted T cells, or PBMCs. The repertoires were released in a freely available public database meant as a resource for research on the immune response to SARS-CoV-2. The sample metadata nearly always contained a de-identified subject ID, COVID-19 status, age in years and sex. Where available, HLA class I and class II types were taken from metadata supplied by the sample provider and were not determined by assay-based typing. Samples came from the ongoing ImmuneRACE study (first 160 participants) plus 1,254 subjects from 6 global collaborators. Broader findings and caveats from the paper: How much clinical and demographic metadata was included differed by source and by participant, and the metadata was provided uncurated.

The collaborating institutions used their own protocols to collect whole blood in K2EDTA tubes. For TCRbeta analysis, collaborators shipped samples in one of three forms: frozen whole blood, isolated PBMCs, or DNA extracted from either of those sample types. TCRbeta CDR3 regions were amplified from genomic DNA by means of the immunoSEQ Assay, a bias-controlled multiplex PCR. Under the source paper's analysis protocol: Within the assay, amplification of reference gene primers was used to estimate how many nucleated cells each sample contained. Sequence reads were collapsed and filtered to measure the absolute abundance of every unique TCRbeta CDR3 rearrangement. For each sample, productive Simpson clonality was calculated by taking the square root of Simpson's diversity index across productive rearrangements. This is the immuneACCESS table as TCRdb keeps it, with only in-frame sequences that have V and J called. A part of the clones is gone; compared with another copy, unresolved V genes explain less than half, and the rest is unexplained. For V, J and clone size, that table is used; D and trimming come from the DNA. For this sample the table gives 130,000 to 150,000 clones, of which roughly nine tenths were detected only once. Roughly 1.5% of the sample rests with the top ten.

With regard to this clone: The antigen it recognizes is unknown. No per-base quality is available; no much larger clone lies one base away.

Trimming leaves V shorter by 10 bases and J shorter by 0 bases, with the junction holding 3 bases beyond the gene matches. As encoded in the germline V gene, CDR1 is ENHRY while CDR2 is SYGVKD. The CDR3 goes from the cysteine to the phenylalanine over 13 residues. The entry retains the CDR3 DNA only, 39 bases that are in frame from base 1. Sample: peripheral blood. Recombination connected TRBV10-3 to TRBJ2-1; TRBD1 fits 7 bases in the junction. The origin of this receptor is a human donor in a cohort sampled during active COVID-19. The nucleotide sequence is given as TGTGCCACGGGACAGCTCTCCTACAATGAGCAGTTCTTC. The translation is CATGQLSYNEQFF.